A single sample gave rise to the 3 T cell receptor beta chains below, sequenced in a study of T cells after yellow fever vaccination. One entry per CDR3 protein results from TCRdb running MiXCR on the 5' RACE reads. The table lists 500,000 to 700,000 distinct CDR3 sequences, 15% to 20% of them singletons. Sample: PBMCs, taken 15 days after the yellow fever booster vaccination. These receptor sequences come from a man under 40 who received the YFV17D yellow fever vaccine.

The chain links TRBV20-1 to TRBJ2-3, with D hard to call. CDR3 length: 11 amino acids. The germline gives CDR1 DFQATT, CDR2 SNEGSKA (reference sequence). V dropped 8 bases and J dropped 2 bases, with 8 bases sitting between them. CDR3 residues: CSNSPTDTQYF. As DNA, the CDR3 is TGCAGTAACAGCCCCACAGATACGCAGTATTTT.

The V gene is TRBV29-1, the J gene TRBJ2-1, with a weak D call TRBD2 (5 bases). CDR3 length equals 13 residues. V gave up 8 bases and J gave up 0 bases, with 11 bases separating them. CDR1 and CDR2 from the germline V gene are SQVTM and ANQGSEA. CDR3 region: CSLRGSSYNEQFF. Here the CDR3 DNA reads TGCAGCCTCAGAGGGAGCTCCTACAATGAGCAGTTCTTC.

This clonotype was found many times. J is TRBJ2-7 and V is TRBV7-8; D gene unclear. Germline V lookup: CDR1 SGHVS, CDR2 FQNEAQ. V was trimmed by 3 bases and J by 6 bases, leaving 6 bases between them. The CDR3 has 11 amino acids. The CDR3 protein is CASSLDGEQYF. CDR3 DNA: TGTGCCAGCAGCTTGGACGGCGAGCAGTACTTC.